Listed below are T cell receptor beta chains from one sample, sequenced in a study of CD8 T cell repertoires and HIV-1 epitope variants. Here immunoSEQ multiplex PCR was the method, and the copy in TCRdb shows in-frame clones only, minus some. The sample has under 100,000 clones; more than 65% are singletons. The sample consisted of uncultured baseline CD8+ T cells from peripheral blood mononuclear cells (PBMCs). All receptors come from a male donor with HIV. The CDR3 runs from the conserved cysteine through the conserved F or W. Each record gives: J gene, V gene, clone size, CDR3 protein. Rows give clone size only sometimes, using once, few, many, or a class for an expanded clone.

>TRBJ2-5|TRBV5-4|-
CASSLGAGLVETQYF
>TRBJ2-3|TRBV27|-
CASSLESGSSTDTQYF
>TRBJ2-2|TRBV5-1|-
CASSLGPLENTGELFF
>TRBJ2-7|TRBV2|-
CASKGQGLNEQYF
>TRBJ2-3|TRBV9|-
CASSRDKSTDTQYF
>TRBJ2-1|TRBV6-5|-
CASSYPGYNEQFF
>TRBJ1-2|TRBV4-1|-
CASGGGGFVTF
>TRBJ2-3|TRBV9|-
CASTPESSGWVDTQYF
>TRBJ2-2|TRBV7-8|once
CASSLGLAGLNTGELFF
>TRBJ1-1|TRBV5-1|once
CASTPRGQGGPEAFF
>TRBJ2-7|TRBV19|-
CASSVGTISYEQYF
>TRBJ1-1|TRBV7-6|-
CASKNREDTEAFF
>TRBJ2-7|TRBV5-1|few
CASSSGTSGRQNEQYF
>TRBJ2-7|TRBV7-2|once
CASSPGQGPLEQYF
>TRBJ2-5|TRBV5-5|-
CASSFSSSGEETQYF
>TRBJ1-2|TRBV29-1|-
CSVEGKGNNYGYTF
>TRBJ2-1|TRBV7-2|-
CASSFGQGAYEQFF
>TRBJ2-7|TRBV7-2|-
CASSSRTGVNEQYF
>TRBJ2-5|TRBV10-3|-
CAISDDRSQETQYF
>TRBJ1-2|TRBV29-1|-
CSVTLAGTNYGYTF
>TRBJ1-4|TRBV15|-
CATSRLGTNEKLFF
>TRBJ2-7|TRBV6-5|-
CASSYGGPYEQYF
>TRBJ1-3|TRBV6-6|-
CASSYARGNTIYF
>TRBJ2-3|TRBV5-4|-
CASSLTSGPDTQYF
>TRBJ2-7|TRBV5-4|-
CASSLPETNYEQYF
>TRBJ1-2|TRBV29-1|-
CSVAPHGRRDYGYTF